The clone carrying this T cell receptor (beta chain) was observed a few times. The antigen is undetermined. This entry comes from a study of identical twins. The CDR3 is 13 amino acids. In germline, CDR1 is DFQATT, CDR2 SNEGSKA (reference sequence). Template switching created a universal primer site, and the cDNA included unique molecular identifiers. TCRdb reprocessed the 5' RACE reads with MiXCR, giving one entry per CDR3 protein. The data contain about 690,000 distinct CDR3 sequences, over 20% of them seen just once; the ten biggest clones take up 4% to 5.5%. General observations from the study: The presence of invariant MAIT and iNKT cells could partly confound analyses of zero-insertion sequences. Whereas memory repertoires showed no such difference, abundant cord blood beta clonotypes carried fewer insertions.

This same sample was also part of a study on T cells expressing NK-cell markers. That investigation notes: Within several experiments, an anti-gamma-delta TCR antibody kept the sorting limited to alpha-beta TCR T cells.

This receptor was taken from a woman younger than 30 in good health. Sequencing used PBMCs. The V and J genes are TRBV20-1 and TRBJ1-1; D is unclear. In DNA, the CDR3 is TGCAGCTCTTTTGCCAGCAAGAACACTGAAGCTTTCTTT. Amino acids: CSSFASKNTEAFF.